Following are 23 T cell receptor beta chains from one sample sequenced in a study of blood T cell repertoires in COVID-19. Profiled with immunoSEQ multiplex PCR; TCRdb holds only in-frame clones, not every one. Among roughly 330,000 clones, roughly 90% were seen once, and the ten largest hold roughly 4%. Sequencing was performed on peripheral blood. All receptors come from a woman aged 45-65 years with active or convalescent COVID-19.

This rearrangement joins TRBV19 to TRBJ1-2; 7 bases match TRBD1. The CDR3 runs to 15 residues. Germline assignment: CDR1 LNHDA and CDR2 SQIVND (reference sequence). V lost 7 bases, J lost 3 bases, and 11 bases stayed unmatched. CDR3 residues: CASTLNRGPYYGYTF. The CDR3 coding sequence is TGTGCCAGTACTCTGAACAGGGGACCCTACTATGGCTACACCTTC.

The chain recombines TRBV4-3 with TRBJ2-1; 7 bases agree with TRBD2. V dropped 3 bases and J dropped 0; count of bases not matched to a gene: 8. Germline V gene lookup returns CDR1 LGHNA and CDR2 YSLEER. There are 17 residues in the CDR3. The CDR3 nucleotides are TGCGCCAGCAGCCAGGGCTTGTGGGGGGGCTCCTACAATGAGCAGTTCTTC. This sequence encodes CASSQGLWGGSYNEQFF.

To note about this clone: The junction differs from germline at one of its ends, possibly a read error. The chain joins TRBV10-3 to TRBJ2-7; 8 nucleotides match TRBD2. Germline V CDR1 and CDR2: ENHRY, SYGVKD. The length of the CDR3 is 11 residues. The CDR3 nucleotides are TGTGCCATCAGTGCCGGTAGCGGGACGGACTTC. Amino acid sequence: CAISAGSGTDF.

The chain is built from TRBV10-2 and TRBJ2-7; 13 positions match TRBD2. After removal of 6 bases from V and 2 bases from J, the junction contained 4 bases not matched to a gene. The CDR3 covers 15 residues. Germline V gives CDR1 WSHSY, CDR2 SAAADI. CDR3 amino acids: CASSPTSGGAYEQYF. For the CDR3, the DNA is TGCGCCAGCAGCCCCACTAGCGGGGGGGCCTACGAGCAGTACTTC.

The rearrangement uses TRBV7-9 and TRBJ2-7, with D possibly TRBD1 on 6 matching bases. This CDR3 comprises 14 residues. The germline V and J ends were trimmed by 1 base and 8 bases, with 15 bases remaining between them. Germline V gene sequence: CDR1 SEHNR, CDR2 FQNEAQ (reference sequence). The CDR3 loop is CASSLEGVASQQYF. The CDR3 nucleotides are TGTGCCAGCAGCTTAGAGGGGGTCGCGTCGCAGCAGTACTTC. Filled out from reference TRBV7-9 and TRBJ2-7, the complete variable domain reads DTGVSQNPRHKITKRGQNVTFRCDPISEHNRLYWYRQTLGQGPEFLTYFQNEAQLEKSRLLSDRFSAERPKGSFSTLEIQRTEQGDSAMYLCASSLEGVASQQYFGPGTRLTVT.

The CDR3 DNA reads TGTGCCAGCTCACCGACGGGACTAGCGGGACAAGAGACCCAGTACTTC. Translating it yields CASSPTGLAGQETQYF. V and J are TRBV18 and TRBJ2-5; TRBD2 agrees at 13 bases. The CDR3 has 16 residues. J lost 2 bases, V lost 3 bases, and 3 bases had no gene match. The germline V gene has CDR1 KGHSH and CDR2 LQKENI.

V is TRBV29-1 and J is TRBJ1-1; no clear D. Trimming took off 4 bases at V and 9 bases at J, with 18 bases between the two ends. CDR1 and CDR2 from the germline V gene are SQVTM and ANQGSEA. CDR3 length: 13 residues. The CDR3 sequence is CSVVGRLSPKAFF. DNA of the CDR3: TGCAGCGTTGTAGGCAGGCTCTCACCTAAAGCTTTCTTT. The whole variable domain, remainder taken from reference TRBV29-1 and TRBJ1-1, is SAVISQKPSRDICQRGTSLTIQCQVDSQVTMMFWYRQQPGQSLTLIATANQGSEATYESGFVIDKFPISRPNLTFSTLTVSNMSPEDSSIYLCSVVGRLSPKAFFGQGTRLTVV.

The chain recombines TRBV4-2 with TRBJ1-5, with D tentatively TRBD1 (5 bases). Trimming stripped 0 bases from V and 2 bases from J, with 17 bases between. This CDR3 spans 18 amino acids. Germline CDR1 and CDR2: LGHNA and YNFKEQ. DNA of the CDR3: TGTGCCAGCAGCCAAGATCGTGGACGGGGGAGTGGCAATCAGCCCCAGCATTTT. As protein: CASSQDRGRGSGNQPQHF.

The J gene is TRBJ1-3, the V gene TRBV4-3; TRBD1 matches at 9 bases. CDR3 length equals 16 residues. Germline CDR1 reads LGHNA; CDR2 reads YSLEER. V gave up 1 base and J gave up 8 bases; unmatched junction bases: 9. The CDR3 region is CASSQGRTGAEDTIYF. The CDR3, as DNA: TGCGCCAGCAGCCAAGGCCGGACAGGGGCTGAGGACACCATATATTTT.

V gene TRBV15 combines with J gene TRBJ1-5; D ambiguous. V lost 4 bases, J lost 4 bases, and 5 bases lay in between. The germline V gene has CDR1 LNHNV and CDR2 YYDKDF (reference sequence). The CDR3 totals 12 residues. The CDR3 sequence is CATSTLNQPQHF. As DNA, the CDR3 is TGTGCCACCAGCACCCTAAATCAGCCCCAGCATTTT.

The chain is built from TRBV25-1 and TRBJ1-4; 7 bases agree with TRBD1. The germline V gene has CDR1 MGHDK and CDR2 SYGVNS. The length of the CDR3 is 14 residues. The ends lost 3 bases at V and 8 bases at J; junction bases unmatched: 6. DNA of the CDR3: TGTGCCAGCAGTGAGACGACAGGGTTGGAAAAACTGTTTTTT. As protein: CASSETTGLEKLFF.

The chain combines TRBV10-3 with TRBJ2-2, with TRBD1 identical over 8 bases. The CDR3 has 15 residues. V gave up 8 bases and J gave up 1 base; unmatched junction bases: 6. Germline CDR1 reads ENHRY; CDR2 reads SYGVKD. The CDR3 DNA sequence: TGTGCCATCCCCTGGACAGGGAGGAACACCGGGGAGCTGTTTTTT. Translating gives CAIPWTGRNTGELFF.

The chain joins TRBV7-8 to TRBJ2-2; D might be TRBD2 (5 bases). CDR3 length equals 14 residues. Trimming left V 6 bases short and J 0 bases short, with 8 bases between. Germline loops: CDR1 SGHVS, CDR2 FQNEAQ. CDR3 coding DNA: TGTGCCAGCAGAGCGGCTCCGAACACCGGGGAGCTGTTTTTT. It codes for CASRAAPNTGELFF.

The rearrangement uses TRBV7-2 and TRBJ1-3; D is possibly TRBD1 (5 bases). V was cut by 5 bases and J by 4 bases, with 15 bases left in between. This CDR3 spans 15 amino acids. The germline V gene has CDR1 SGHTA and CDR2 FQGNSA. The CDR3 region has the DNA TGTGCCAGCAGCGCAAGCGGGGCTGGGGGAAACACCATATATTTT. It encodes CASSASGAGGNTIYF.

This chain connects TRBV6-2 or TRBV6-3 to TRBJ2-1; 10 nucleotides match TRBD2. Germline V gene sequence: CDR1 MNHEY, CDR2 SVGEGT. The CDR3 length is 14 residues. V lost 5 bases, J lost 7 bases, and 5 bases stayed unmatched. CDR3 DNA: TGTGCCAGCAGTGTAGCGGGGGGTACGAATGAGCAGTTCTTC. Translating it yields CASSVAGGTNEQFF.

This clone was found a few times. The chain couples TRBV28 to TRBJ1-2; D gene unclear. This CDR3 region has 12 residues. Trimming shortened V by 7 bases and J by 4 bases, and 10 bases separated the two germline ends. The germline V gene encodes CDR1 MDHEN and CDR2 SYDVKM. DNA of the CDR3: TGTGCCAGCACCGGGAGCACCTATGGCTACACCTTC. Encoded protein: CASTGSTYGYTF.

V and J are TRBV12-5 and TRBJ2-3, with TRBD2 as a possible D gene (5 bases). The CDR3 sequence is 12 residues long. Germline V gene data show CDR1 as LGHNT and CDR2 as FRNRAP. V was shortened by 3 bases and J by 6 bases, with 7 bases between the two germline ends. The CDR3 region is CASGLAADTQYF. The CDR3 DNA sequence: TGTGCTAGTGGTTTAGCGGCCGATACGCAGTATTTT.

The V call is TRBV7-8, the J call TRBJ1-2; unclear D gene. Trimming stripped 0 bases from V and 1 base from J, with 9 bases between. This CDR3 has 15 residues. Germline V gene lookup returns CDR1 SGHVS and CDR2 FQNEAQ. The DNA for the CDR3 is TGTGCCAGCAGCTTAGCGGAGGGTTTTAACTATGGCTACACCTTC. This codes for CASSLAEGFNYGYTF.

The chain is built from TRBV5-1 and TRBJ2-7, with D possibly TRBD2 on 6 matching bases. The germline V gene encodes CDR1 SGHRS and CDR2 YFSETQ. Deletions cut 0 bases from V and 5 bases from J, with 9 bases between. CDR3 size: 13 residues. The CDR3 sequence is CASSLAGGNEQYF. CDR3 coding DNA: TGCGCCAGCAGCTTGGCCGGGGGTAACGAGCAGTACTTC.

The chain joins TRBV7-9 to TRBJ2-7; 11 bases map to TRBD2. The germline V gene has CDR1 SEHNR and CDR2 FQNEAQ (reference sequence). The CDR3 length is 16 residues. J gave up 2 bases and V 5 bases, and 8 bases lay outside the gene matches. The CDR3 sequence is CASSQVTSGGPYEQYF. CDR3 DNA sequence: TGTGCCAGCAGCCAAGTTACTAGCGGGGGCCCCTACGAGCAGTACTTC.

CDR3 nucleotides: TGTGCCAGCAGCTCGGGACACGCGAACACTGAAGCTTTCTTT. It is translated as CASSSGHANTEAFF. This chain joins TRBV7-3 and TRBJ1-1; tentatively, D is TRBD1 (6 bases). Germline V lookup: CDR1 SGHTA, CDR2 FQGTGA. The CDR3 runs to 14 residues. Trimming removed 4 bases at V and 1 base at J, with 10 bases between.

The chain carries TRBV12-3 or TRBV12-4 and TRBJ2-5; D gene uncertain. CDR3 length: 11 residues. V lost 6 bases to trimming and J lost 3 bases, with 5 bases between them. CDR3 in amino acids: CASSLEETQYF. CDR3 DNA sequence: TGTGCCAGCAGCCTAGAAGAGACCCAGTACTTC.

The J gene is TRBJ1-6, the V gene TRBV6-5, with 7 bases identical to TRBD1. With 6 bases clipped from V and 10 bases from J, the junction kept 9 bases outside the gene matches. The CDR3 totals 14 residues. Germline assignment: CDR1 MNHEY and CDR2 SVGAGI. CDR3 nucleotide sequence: TGTGCCAGCAGCACCCGGACAGGCTCCTCACCCCTCCACTTT. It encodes CASSTRTGSSPLHF.